One and the same sample provided the 8 T cell receptor beta chains below, sequenced in a study of chemoradiotherapy in HPV16-positive cancers (dated by TCRdb to 2022 to 2024). Library construction relied on the immunoSEQ multiplex PCR assay. TCRdb took this table from immuneACCESS and kept in-frame rearrangements with V and J called. Such tables lack part of the clones; where checked against another copy, unresolved V genes explain under half of the gap, and the rest is unexplained. For this sample the table gives more than 2,000 clones, of which approximately 89% were detected only once. The top ten constitute under 4% of the sample. The source was tumor tissue, collected from a patient who underwent chemoradiotherapy. The source of these receptors is a human donor with HPV-associated anogenital cancer.

This clone has a handful of counts. V gene TRBV30 combines with J gene TRBJ1-2; D not resolved. The germline gives CDR1 GTSNPN, CDR2 SVGIG (reference sequence). The V end was cut by 4 bases, the J end by 5 bases, with 8 bases between. The CDR3 is 11 amino acids. The DNA for the CDR3 is TGTGCCTGGATATCGGGATATGGCTACACCTTC. Residues: CAWISGYGYTF.

The chain links TRBV30 to TRBJ2-4, with TRBD2 matching 10 bases. Germline loops: CDR1 GTSNPN, CDR2 SVGIG (reference sequence). The CDR3 extends over 15 amino acids. V gave up 7 bases and J gave up 6 bases; unmatched junction bases: 12. In DNA, the CDR3 is TGTGCCTACAAGATAGCGGGGGGCTCGTTAAACATTCAGTACTTC. Residues: CAYKIAGGSLNIQYF.

The chain couples TRBV4-3 to TRBJ2-3; TRBD1 aligns across 8 bases. V lost 0 bases, J lost 2 bases, and 10 bases stayed unmatched. The germline gives CDR1 LGHNA, CDR2 YSLEER. This CDR3 is built from 18 residues. The CDR3 coding sequence is TGCGCCAGCAGCCAAGACCCCTCCGGGACAGGTGACACAGATACGCAGTATTTT. Translated: CASSQDPSGTGDTDTQYF.

The chain recombines TRBV7-9 with TRBJ1-5, with D possibly TRBD1 on 6 matching bases. Looked up from germline, CDR1 is SEHNR and CDR2 is FQNEAQ (reference sequence). CDR3 length: 15 residues. The ends were cut back, 3 bases at V and 5 bases at J, with 14 bases in the middle. CDR3 DNA sequence: TGTGCCAGCAGCTTCACACAGGGCGGGGATCAGCCCCAGCATTTT. It translates to CASSFTQGGDQPQHF.

V usage is TRBV10-2 and J usage is TRBJ1-1; D might be TRBD1 (5 bases). V was clipped by 6 bases and J by 3 bases, with 11 bases between them. CDR3 length: 13 residues. Germline loops: CDR1 WSHSY, CDR2 SAAADI. Here the CDR3 reads CASSLGGDTEAFF. The DNA for the CDR3 is TGCGCCAGCAGCCTGGGGGGGGACACTGAAGCTTTCTTT.

J is TRBJ1-4 and V is TRBV10-3; D is unclear. V gave up 6 bases and J gave up 0 bases, with 5 bases separating them. CDR1 is ENHRY, CDR2 SYGVKD, per germline. The CDR3 is made up of 13 amino acids. CDR3 loop: CAIRDATNEKLFF. DNA of the CDR3: TGTGCCATCAGGGATGCAACTAATGAAAAACTGTTTTTT.

The chain carries TRBV7-9 and TRBJ1-5, with a tentative D call TRBD1 (6 bases). V lost 2 bases and J lost 7, with 12 bases in between. The CDR3 is 14 residues long. Looked up from germline, CDR1 is SEHNR and CDR2 is FQNEAQ (reference sequence). The CDR3 loop reads CASSLSGGEQPQHF. The CDR3 DNA sequence: TGTGCCAGCAGCTTATCGGGGGGCGAGCAGCCCCAGCATTTT.

This sequence joins TRBV7-2 and TRBJ2-2, with D hard to call. The V gene's germline CDR1 is SGHTA and CDR2 FQGNSA. The ends were cut back, 3 bases at V and 1 base at J, with 9 bases in the middle. CDR3 length: 15 residues. Here the CDR3 DNA reads TGTGCCAGCAGCTTCGGTTGGCAGAACACCGGGGAGCTGTTTTTT. Translated: CASSFGWQNTGELFF. Drawing the rest from reference TRBV7-2 and TRBJ2-2, the complete variable domain is GAGVSQSPSNKVTEKGKDVELRCDPISGHTALYWYRQSLGQGLEFLIYFQGNSAPDKSGLPSDRFSAERTGGSVSTLTIQRTQQEDSAVYLCASSFGWQNTGELFFGEGSRLTVL.